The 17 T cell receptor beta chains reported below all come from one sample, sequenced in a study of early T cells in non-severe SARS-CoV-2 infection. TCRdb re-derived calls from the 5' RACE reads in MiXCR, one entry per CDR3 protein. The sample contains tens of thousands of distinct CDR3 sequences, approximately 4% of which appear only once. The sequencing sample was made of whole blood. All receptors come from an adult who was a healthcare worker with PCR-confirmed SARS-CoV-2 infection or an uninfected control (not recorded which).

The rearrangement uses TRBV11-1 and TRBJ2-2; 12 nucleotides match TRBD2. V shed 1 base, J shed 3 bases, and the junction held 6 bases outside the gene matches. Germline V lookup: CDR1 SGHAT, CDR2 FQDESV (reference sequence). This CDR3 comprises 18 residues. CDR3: CASSLGTSGTHYTGELFF. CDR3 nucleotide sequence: TGTGCCAGCAGCTTAGGGACTAGCGGGACCCACTACACCGGGGAGCTGTTTTTT.

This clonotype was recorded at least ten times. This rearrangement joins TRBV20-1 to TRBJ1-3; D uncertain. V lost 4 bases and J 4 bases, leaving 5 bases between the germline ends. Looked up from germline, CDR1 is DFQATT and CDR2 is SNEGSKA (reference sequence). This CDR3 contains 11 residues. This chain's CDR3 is CSAKGGNTIYF. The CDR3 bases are TGCAGTGCTAAAGGAGGAAACACCATATATTTT.

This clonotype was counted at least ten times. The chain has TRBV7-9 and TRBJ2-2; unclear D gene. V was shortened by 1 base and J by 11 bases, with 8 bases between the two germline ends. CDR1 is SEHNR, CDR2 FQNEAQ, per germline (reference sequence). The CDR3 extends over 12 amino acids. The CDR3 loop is CASSLGVGELFF. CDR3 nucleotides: TGTGCCAGCAGCTTAGGCGTCGGCGAGCTGTTTTTT.

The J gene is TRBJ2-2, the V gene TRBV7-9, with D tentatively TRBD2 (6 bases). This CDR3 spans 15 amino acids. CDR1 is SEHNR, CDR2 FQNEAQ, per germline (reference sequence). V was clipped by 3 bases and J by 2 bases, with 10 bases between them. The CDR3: CASSFMGGNTGELFF. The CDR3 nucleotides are TGTGCCAGCAGCTTTATGGGGGGTAACACCGGGGAGCTGTTTTTT.

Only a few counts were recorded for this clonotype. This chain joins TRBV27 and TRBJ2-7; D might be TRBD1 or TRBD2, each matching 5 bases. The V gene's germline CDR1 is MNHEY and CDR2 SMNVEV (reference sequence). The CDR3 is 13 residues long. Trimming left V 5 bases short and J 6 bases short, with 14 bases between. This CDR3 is CASSPHGAGEQYF. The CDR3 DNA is TGTGCCAGCAGTCCACACGGGGCTGGCGAGCAGTACTTC.

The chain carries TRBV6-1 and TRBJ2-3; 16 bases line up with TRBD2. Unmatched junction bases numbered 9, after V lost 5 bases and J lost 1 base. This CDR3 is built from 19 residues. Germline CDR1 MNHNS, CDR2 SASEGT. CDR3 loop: CASSQGTSGRAVGTDTQYF. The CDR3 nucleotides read TGTGCCAGCAGTCAAGGGACTAGCGGGAGGGCCGTGGGCACAGATACGCAGTATTTT.

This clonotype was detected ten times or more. In nucleotides, the CDR3 is TGTGCCAGCAACCGCGGGACTAGCTACAATGAGCAGTTCTTC. This translates into CASNRGTSYNEQFF. The V and J genes are TRBV2 and TRBJ2-1, with 8 nucleotides matching TRBD2. The CDR3 has 14 amino acids. From germline, CDR1 is SNHLY and CDR2 FYNNEI. Unmatched junction bases numbered 5, after V lost 7 bases and J lost 3 bases.

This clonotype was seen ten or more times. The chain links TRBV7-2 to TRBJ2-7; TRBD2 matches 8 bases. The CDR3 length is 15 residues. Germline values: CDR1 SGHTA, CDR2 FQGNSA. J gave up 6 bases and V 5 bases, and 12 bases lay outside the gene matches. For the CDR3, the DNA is TGTGCCAGCAGCCCCGGGAGAAGCGGGAGAAGCGAGCAGTACTTC. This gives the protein CASSPGRSGRSEQYF.

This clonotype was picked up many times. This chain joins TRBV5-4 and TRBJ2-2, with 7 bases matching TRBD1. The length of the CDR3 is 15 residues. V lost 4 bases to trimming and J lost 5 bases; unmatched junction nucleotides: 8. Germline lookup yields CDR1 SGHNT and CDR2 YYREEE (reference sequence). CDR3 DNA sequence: TGTGCCAGCAGCCAACAGACAGGGCGAACCGGGGAGCTGTTTTTT. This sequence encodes CASSQQTGRTGELFF.

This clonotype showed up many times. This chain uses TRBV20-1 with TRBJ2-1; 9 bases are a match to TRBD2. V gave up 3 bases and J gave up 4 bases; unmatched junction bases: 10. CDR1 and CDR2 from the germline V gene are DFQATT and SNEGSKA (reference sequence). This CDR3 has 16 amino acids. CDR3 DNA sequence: TGCAGTGCTAGCAAATTGACTAGCGGAACTTACAATGAGCAGTTCTTC. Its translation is CSASKLTSGTYNEQFF.

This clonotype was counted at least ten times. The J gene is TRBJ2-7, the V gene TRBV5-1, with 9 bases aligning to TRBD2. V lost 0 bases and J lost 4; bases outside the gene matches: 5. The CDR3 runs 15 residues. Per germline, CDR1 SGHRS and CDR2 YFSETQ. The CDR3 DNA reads TGCGCCAGCAGCTTGGTTTTTAGCGGGAGTTACGAGCAGTACTTC. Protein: CASSLVFSGSYEQYF.

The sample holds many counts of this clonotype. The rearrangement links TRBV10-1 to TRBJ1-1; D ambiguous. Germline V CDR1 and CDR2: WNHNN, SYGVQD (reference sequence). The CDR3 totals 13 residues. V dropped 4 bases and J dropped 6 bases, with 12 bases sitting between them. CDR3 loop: CASSANPGAEAFF. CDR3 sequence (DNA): TGCGCCAGCAGTGCTAACCCTGGGGCTGAAGCTTTCTTT.

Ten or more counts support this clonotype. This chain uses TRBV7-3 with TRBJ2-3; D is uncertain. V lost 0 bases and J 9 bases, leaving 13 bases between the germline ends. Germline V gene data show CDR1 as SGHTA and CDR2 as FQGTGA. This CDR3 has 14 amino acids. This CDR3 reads CASSLTFTEGTQYF. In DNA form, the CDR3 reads TGTGCCAGCAGCTTAACGTTTACAGAAGGGACGCAGTATTTT.

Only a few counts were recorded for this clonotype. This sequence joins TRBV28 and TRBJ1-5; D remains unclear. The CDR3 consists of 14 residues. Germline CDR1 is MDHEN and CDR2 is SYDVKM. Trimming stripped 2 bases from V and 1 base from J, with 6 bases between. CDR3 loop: CASSLGPSNQPQHF. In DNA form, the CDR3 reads TGTGCCAGCAGTTTAGGGCCGAGCAATCAGCCCCAGCATTTT.

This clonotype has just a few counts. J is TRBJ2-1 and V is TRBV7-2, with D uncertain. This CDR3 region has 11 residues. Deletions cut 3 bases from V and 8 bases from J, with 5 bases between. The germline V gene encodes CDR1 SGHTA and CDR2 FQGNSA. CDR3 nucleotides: TGTGCCAGCAGCTTTAAACATGAGCAGTTCTTC. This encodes CASSFKHEQFF.

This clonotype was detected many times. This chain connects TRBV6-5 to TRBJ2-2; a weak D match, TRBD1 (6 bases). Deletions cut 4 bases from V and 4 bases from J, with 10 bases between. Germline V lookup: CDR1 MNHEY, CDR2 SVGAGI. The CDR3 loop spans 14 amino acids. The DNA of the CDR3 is TGTGCCAGCAGTTCAGGGGACGGCACCGGGGAGCTGTTTTTT. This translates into CASSSGDGTGELFF.

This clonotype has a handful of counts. The CDR3 bases are TGCAGTGCTAGTCCACCCGGCGGGAGGGCCAAATCAGATACGCAGTATTTT. Protein: CSASPPGGRAKSDTQYF. The rearrangement uses TRBV20-1 and TRBJ2-3, with 9 nucleotides matching TRBD2. Trimming at V came to 3 bases and at J to 4 bases, leaving 14 bases not matched to a gene. Germline lookup yields CDR1 DFQATT and CDR2 SNEGSKA (reference sequence). The CDR3 has 17 amino acids.